The 22 T cell receptor beta chains reported below all come from one sample, sequenced in a study of blood T cell repertoires in COVID-19. The method was immunoSEQ multiplex PCR; TCRdb's version includes in-frame clones alone and lacks a portion of them. The sample shows about 99,000 clones, about 89% of them seen only once. The material sequenced was peripheral blood. The origin of the receptors is a woman aged 55-75 years with acute or convalescent COVID-19.

The chain recombines TRBV27 with TRBJ1-1; D call uncertain. CDR1 is MNHEY, CDR2 SMNVEV, per germline (reference sequence). V lost 1 base and J 1 base, leaving 7 bases between the germline ends. The CDR3 has 14 amino acids. The CDR3 nucleotides read TGTGCCAGCAGTTTATATGAGCCGAACACTGAAGCTTTCTTT. Translated: CASSLYEPNTEAFF.

The V call is TRBV6-5, the J call TRBJ1-2, with D possibly being TRBD1 (5 bases). Per germline, CDR1 MNHEY and CDR2 SVGAGI. V was shortened by 6 bases and J by 5 bases, with 19 bases between the two germline ends. The CDR3 extends over 15 amino acids. The CDR3 reads CASSQGAIQGYGYTF. For the CDR3, the DNA is TGTGCCAGCAGCCAAGGGGCAATTCAAGGGTATGGCTACACCTTC.

This chain joins TRBV6-5 and TRBJ1-1; TRBD1 agrees at 9 bases. J lost 6 bases, V lost 6 bases, and 11 bases had no gene match. The CDR3 loop spans 15 amino acids. The germline gives CDR1 MNHEY, CDR2 SVGAGI. The CDR3 bases are TGTGCCAGCAGCCAAGCGCGACAGGGGGTGGCTGAAGCTTTCTTT. Translating it yields CASSQARQGVAEAFF.

The chain has TRBV5-1 and TRBJ1-1; the D is unclear. This CDR3 region has 14 residues. Trimming took 4 bases from V and 0 from J, leaving 10 bases between them. Germline CDR1 is SGHRS and CDR2 is YFSETQ. The CDR3 spells CASSLQQMNTEAFF. CDR3 nucleotide sequence: TGCGCCAGCAGCCTTCAACAGATGAACACTGAAGCTTTCTTT.

This sequence joins TRBV9 and TRBJ1-3; D is unresolved. The CDR3 contains 14 residues. Between the trimmed V and J ends, which lost 0 bases and 0 bases, there was a span of 4 bases. Germline loops: CDR1 SGDLS, CDR2 YYNGEE. The CDR3 nucleotides are TGTGCCAGCAGCGTAGGGAGCTCTGGAAACACCATATATTTT. This gives the protein CASSVGSSGNTIYF.

The chain joins TRBV11-2 to TRBJ2-3; D is ambiguous. Trimming shortened V by 6 bases and J by 3 bases, and 13 bases separated the two germline ends. Germline CDR1 is SGHAT and CDR2 is FQNNGV. This CDR3 has 14 amino acids. CDR3 bases: TGTGCCAGCAGTCTGACTCAAGTAACAGATACGCAGTATTTT. Its protein is CASSLTQVTDTQYF.

This sequence joins TRBV18 and TRBJ2-3, with TRBD1 matching 9 bases. V trimming: 3 bases; J trimming: 4 bases; junction bases outside the gene matches: 2. CDR3 length: 14 residues. In germline, CDR1 is KGHSH, CDR2 LQKENI. The DNA for the CDR3 is TGTGCCAGCTCACCCACAGGGGGCGCAGATACGCAGTATTTT. Amino acids: CASSPTGGADTQYF.

V and J are TRBV4-2 and TRBJ2-4, with 10 positions matching TRBD2. V dropped 0 bases and J dropped 1; count of bases not matched to a gene: 6. Germline loops: CDR1 LGHNA, CDR2 YNFKEQ. The CDR3 totals 18 residues. This CDR3 reads CASSQDPSGSGAKNIQYF. The CDR3, as DNA: TGTGCCAGCAGCCAAGATCCTAGCGGGAGTGGGGCCAAAAACATTCAGTACTTC.

This clone was observed once. The J gene is TRBJ2-3, the V gene TRBV10-1; TRBD2 matches at 7 bases. The germline CDR1 and CDR2 sequences are WNHNN and SYGVQD (reference sequence). V lost 3 bases to trimming and J lost 4 bases; unmatched junction nucleotides: 13. The length of the CDR3 is 17 residues. CDR3 nucleotides: TGCGCCAGCAGTGACCCTGGTGGAGAGCGGGGATCAGATACGCAGTATTTT. Its protein product is CASSDPGGERGSDTQYF.

V and J are TRBV5-1 and TRBJ2-1; 7 nucleotides align to TRBD2. The CDR3 consists of 14 residues. The germline CDR1 and CDR2 sequences are SGHRS and YFSETQ. The ends lost 1 base at V and 5 bases at J; junction bases unmatched: 3. The CDR3 is CASSLRGGHNEQFF. DNA of the CDR3: TGCGCCAGCAGCTTGCGCGGGGGTCACAATGAGCAGTTCTTC. Drawing the rest from reference TRBV5-1 and TRBJ2-1, the complete variable domain is KAGVTQTPRYLIKTRGQQVTLSCSPISGHRSVSWYQQTPGQGLQFLFEYFSETQRNKGNFPGRFSGRQFSNSRSEMNVSTLELGDSALYLCASSLRGGHNEQFFGPGTRLTVL.

This chain uses TRBV13 with TRBJ1-2; D not resolved. The CDR3 has 14 residues. The ends were cut back, 5 bases at V and 2 bases at J, with 12 bases in the middle. CDR1 and CDR2 from the germline V gene are PRHDT and FYEKMQ (reference sequence). The CDR3 sequence is CASSRRTGNYGYTF. The CDR3 DNA reads as TGTGCCAGCAGCCGACGGACGGGGAACTATGGCTACACCTTC.

The gene calls are TRBV9 and TRBJ1-5, with a possible D match to TRBD1 (5 bases). The germline CDR1 and CDR2 sequences are SGDLS and YYNGEE. The CDR3 has 14 residues. V was clipped by 0 bases and J by 5 bases, with 9 bases between them. CDR3 region: CASSVDQGDQPQHF. The CDR3 DNA sequence: TGTGCCAGCAGCGTAGATCAGGGTGATCAGCCCCAGCATTTT. Full variable domain (outside the CDR3, taken from reference TRBV9 and TRBJ1-5): DSGVTQTPKHLITATGQRVTLRCSPRSGDLSVYWYQQSLDQGLQFLIQYYNGEERAKGNILERFSAQQFPDLHSELNLSSLELGDSALYFCASSVDQGDQPQHFGDGTRLSIL.

The rearrangement uses TRBV30 and TRBJ1-3, with 11 bases fitting TRBD1. The germline gives CDR1 GTSNPN, CDR2 SVGIG (reference sequence). This CDR3 comprises 13 residues. V gave up 7 bases and J gave up 3 bases; unmatched junction bases: 2. The CDR3 nucleotides are TGTGCCTCCGGGACAGGGGGTGGAAACACCATATATTTT. It codes for CASGTGGGNTIYF.

CDR3 in amino acids: CASSVEAGINEKLFF. The CDR3 DNA follows: TGTGCCAGCAGCGTAGAGGCAGGGATTAATGAAAAACTGTTTTTT. The V and J genes are TRBV9 and TRBJ1-4, with D perhaps matching TRBD1 (5 bases). V shed 0 bases and J shed 4 bases, with 10 bases lying between them. The CDR3 length is 15 residues. Germline V gene data show CDR1 as SGDLS and CDR2 as YYNGEE.

The chain has TRBV12-3 or TRBV12-4 and TRBJ2-1; D call uncertain. V was cut by 4 bases and J by 7 bases, with 11 bases left in between. The CDR3 sequence is 13 residues long. The CDR3 spells CASSYTVENEQFF. The CDR3 coding sequence is TGTGCCAGCAGTTATACCGTAGAGAATGAGCAGTTCTTC.

CDR3 loop: CASSLGLAGETQYF. The DNA for the CDR3 is TGTGCCAGCAGCTTAGGTTTGGCGGGAGAGACCCAGTACTTC. The chain has TRBV7-9 and TRBJ2-5; possible D gene TRBD2, 5 bases. Germline CDR1 reads SEHNR; CDR2 reads FQNEAQ (reference sequence). The CDR3 has 14 amino acids. Trimming removed 1 base from V and 4 bases from J, with 10 bases in between.

The rearrangement joins TRBV6-6 to TRBJ1-1, with D hard to call. Germline V gives CDR1 MNHNY, CDR2 SVGAGI (reference sequence). The CDR3 contains 14 residues. V lost 2 bases and J lost 0, with 7 bases in between. The CDR3 here is CASSYAEMNTEAFF. The CDR3 nucleotides read TGTGCCAGCAGTTACGCGGAGATGAACACTGAAGCTTTCTTT.

V and J are TRBV5-1 and TRBJ2-1, with D unclear. CDR1 and CDR2 (germline): SGHRS, YFSETQ. The CDR3 extends over 11 amino acids. V lost 4 bases and J 10 bases, leaving 9 bases between the germline ends. This CDR3 is CASSEQVEQFF. The CDR3 region has the DNA TGCGCCAGCAGCGAACAAGTGGAGCAGTTCTTC.

The V and J genes are TRBV13 and TRBJ2-1; a weak D match, TRBD2 (6 bases). Trimming took off 3 bases at V and 0 bases at J, with 9 bases between the two ends. Germline V gene lookup returns CDR1 PRHDT and CDR2 FYEKMQ (reference sequence). The CDR3 consists of 15 residues. As DNA, the CDR3 is TGTGCCAGCAGCTTTGGGCGGGGCTCCTACAATGAGCAGTTCTTC. Translated: CASSFGRGSYNEQFF.

V is TRBV13 and J is TRBJ2-1; no definite D call. Per germline, CDR1 PRHDT and CDR2 FYEKMQ (reference sequence). Trimming stripped 5 bases from V and 5 bases from J, with 13 bases between. CDR3 length equals 14 residues. The CDR3 region is CASSTWAGHNEQFF. The CDR3 DNA reads as TGTGCCAGCAGCACCTGGGCAGGCCACAATGAGCAGTTCTTC.

In DNA form, the CDR3 reads TGTGCCAGCAGCCCGACGAGACAGGAGCAGTACGTC. It specifies CASSPTRQEQYV. The chain joins TRBV6-5 to TRBJ2-7; a weak D match, TRBD1 (5 bases). CDR3 length: 12 amino acids. The V gene lost 6 bases and the J gene lost 7 bases, with 13 bases spanning the gap. CDR1 is MNHEY, CDR2 SVGAGI, per germline.

This sequence joins TRBV20-1 and TRBJ2-5; D perhaps matches TRBD2 (5 bases). This CDR3 contains 11 residues. V was pared by 6 bases and J by 4 bases, with 9 bases between. Looked up from germline, CDR1 is DFQATT and CDR2 is SNEGSKA (reference sequence). The CDR3 nucleotides are TGCAGTGCCGGGGAAGGAGAGACCCAGTACTTC. Translation: CSAGEGETQYF.